The clone carrying this T cell receptor beta chain has ten or more counts. What it recognizes is unknown. Deletions cut 0 bases from V and 2 bases from J, with 8 bases between. Per germline, CDR1 SGHTA and CDR2 FQGNSA. The CDR3 runs 14 residues. This entry is derived from a study of regulatory T cells in long-lasting Graves disease. Study-level results: TRBV28 was favored in persistent disease, as were TRBJ1-2 and TRBJ2-5. The persistent group shared around 2,600 public clonotypes, more than the approximately 1,000 shared by new patients.

Time point indicated: newly diagnosed GD, antithyroid drugs for less than 3 months. With RNA extracted from PBMCs as input, the TCR library was made. Libraries of TCR beta came from iRepertoire HTBI primers plus Arm-PCR of CDR3 regions. Via MiXCR, TCRdb re-called the multiplex PCR reads, giving one row per CDR3 protein. The table shows roughly 410,000 distinct CDR3 sequences, with 15% occurring only once. The sample also formed part of further work on T cells in Graves' hyperthyroidism and ophthalmopathy.

The receptor's source is a woman between 40 and 55 years old with Graves disease. This material consisted of peripheral blood mononuclear cells (PBMCs), taken at new diagnosis, from a patient treated with antithyroid drugs. This sequence joins TRBV7-2 and TRBJ2-7; D remains unclear. CDR3 DNA sequence: TGTGCCAGCAGCTTAGCCCCAGACCCCTACGAGCAGTACTTC. Translated: CASSLAPDPYEQYF.